These 17 T cell receptor beta chains came from one sample sequenced in a study of molecular identifiers for immune sequencing clone quantification. Each CDR3 protein gets one entry after TCRdb re-called the PCR reads with MiXCR. The table records nearly 55,000 distinct CDR3 sequences, more than 35% of them present only once. Sequencing input: naive CD8+ T cells from blood, with Jurkat cell RNA spiked in. Specified subset: FACS-sorted CD8+CD4-CCR7+CD45RA+ naive T cells. The receptors were gathered from a human donor in good health. Some libraries in this study had Jurkat cell RNA spiked in.

This clonotype has more than one count but fewer than ten. The rearrangement uses TRBV20-1 and TRBJ2-4; the D call may be TRBD1 or TRBD2 (5 bases each). Trimming shortened V by 6 bases and J by 8 bases, and 23 bases separated the two germline ends. This CDR3 has 15 residues. CDR1 is DFQATT, CDR2 SNEGSKA, per germline (reference sequence). The CDR3: CSAIVRDLTYDIQYF. In nucleotides, the CDR3 is TGCAGTGCCATAGTCCGGGACCTAACATACGACATTCAGTACTTC.

A few counts support this clonotype. J is TRBJ2-3 and V is TRBV12-3 or TRBV12-4; D gene uncertain. The CDR3 is made up of 17 amino acids. The V and J ends lost 1 base and 2 bases respectively, with 16 bases between them. The CDR3 region is CASSLGLGPLITDTQYF. The CDR3, as DNA: TGTGCCAGCAGTTTAGGGTTGGGCCCGCTAATCACAGATACGCAGTATTTT.

V usage is TRBV27 and J usage is TRBJ2-7; TRBD2 matches 10 bases. Germline V CDR1 and CDR2: MNHEY, SMNVEV (reference sequence). The CDR3 spans 15 residues. Losses at the gene ends were 0 bases for V and 2 bases for J; bases not matched to a gene: 1. CDR3 in amino acids: CASSLSSGRTYEQYF. The CDR3 nucleotides are TGTGCCAGCAGTTTATCTAGCGGGAGGACCTACGAGCAGTACTTC.

This sequence joins TRBV4-3 and TRBJ2-1, with 7 positions matching TRBD1. There are 15 residues in the CDR3. V lost 1 base and J lost 3; bases outside the gene matches: 3. The germline V gene encodes CDR1 LGHNA and CDR2 YSLEER. The CDR3 sequence: CASSQVQGYYNEQFF. CDR3 DNA: TGCGCCAGCAGCCAAGTACAGGGGTACTACAATGAGCAGTTCTTC.

On this clonotype itself: A much larger clone differs by one base, so this may be a read error. The J gene is TRBJ2-2, the V gene TRBV20-1; TRBD2 might be the D (6 bases). Germline CDR1 DFQATT, CDR2 SNEGSKA (reference sequence). This CDR3 contains 13 residues. This CDR3 is CSASGTDTGEQFF. The CDR3 DNA reads as TGCAGTGCTAGTGGGACTGACACCGGGGAGCAGTTTTTT.

This clonotype appeared many times. The rearrangement uses TRBV28 and TRBJ2-5; possible D gene TRBD1, 6 bases. Per germline, CDR1 MDHEN and CDR2 SYDVKM. The CDR3 runs to 16 residues. Trimming pared 1 base from V and 2 bases from J, leaving 14 bases between. This CDR3 is CASSLFWGPLQETQYF. The CDR3 bases are TGTGCCAGCAGTTTATTCTGGGGGCCCCTACAAGAGACCCAGTACTTC.

On this clonotype itself: A much larger clone differs by one base, so this may be a read error. The chain has TRBV2 and TRBJ2-5; 7 nucleotides match TRBD2. Per the germline V gene, CDR1 is SNHLY and CDR2 is FYNNEI. Losses at the gene ends were 6 bases for V and 4 bases for J; bases not matched to a gene: 14. This CDR3 comprises 16 residues. The CDR3 loop reads CASRAGPSGSLETQYF. The CDR3 bases are TGTGCCAGCAGGGCCGGGCCTAGCGGAAGTCTAGAGACCCAGTACTTC.

V and J are TRBV5-6 and TRBJ2-1; D not certain. The CDR3 spans 12 residues. Trimming removed 3 bases from V and 4 bases from J, with 5 bases in between. The germline CDR1 and CDR2 sequences are SGHDT and YYEEEE. For the CDR3, the DNA is TGTGCCAGCAGCTCATTGTACAATGAGCAGTTCTTC. This encodes CASSSLYNEQFF.

The chain uses TRBV12-3 or TRBV12-4 and TRBJ2-3; D is unclear. This CDR3 has 15 residues. Trimming took off 3 bases at V and 5 bases at J, with 15 bases between the two ends. CDR3 bases: TGTGCCAGCAGTTTCGTGACTTGCGGAGTAGATACGCAGTATTTT. This codes for CASSFVTCGVDTQYF.

The CDR3 region is CASSEASGSNTGELFF. The CDR3 nucleotides read TGTGCCAGCAGTGAAGCTAGCGGGAGTAACACCGGGGAGCTGTTTTTT. The rearrangement links TRBV2 to TRBJ2-2; 9 positions match TRBD2. From germline, CDR1 is SNHLY and CDR2 FYNNEI. With V trimmed by 0 bases and J by 2 bases, 1 base remained unmatched. The CDR3 consists of 16 residues.

Notes on this clonotype: Without the conserved terminal phenylalanine or tryptophan, this CDR3 likely stems from a read error. This chain connects TRBV24-1 to TRBJ1-2, with unresolved D. In germline, CDR1 is KGHDR, CDR2 SFDVKD. There are 12 residues in the CDR3. V lost 4 bases, J lost 2 bases, and 4 bases lay in between. The CDR3 coding sequence is TGTGCCACCAGTGAACTGAACTATGGCTACACCTCC. This codes for CATSELNYGYTS.

The CDR3 nucleotides are TGTGCCAGCAGCCAAGATTCGCCGGTGAGGACCAATCAGCCCCAGCATTTT. Its translation is CASSQDSPVRTNQPQHF. The V call is TRBV3-1, the J call TRBJ1-5; no firm D call. The CDR3 is 17 amino acids. Germline V CDR1 and CDR2: LGHDT, YNNKEL (reference sequence). Trimming left V 0 bases short and J 3 bases short, with 15 bases between.

The CDR3 nucleotides are TGCAGTGCCCACAGGGGGCCGGGATTAGGTCAGCCCCAGCATTTT. Translating gives CSAHRGPGLGQPQHF. The rearrangement links TRBV20-1 to TRBJ1-5; 9 positions agree with TRBD1. Germline V gene lookup returns CDR1 DFQATT and CDR2 SNEGSKA (reference sequence). With V trimmed by 6 bases and J by 6 bases, 12 bases remained unmatched. The CDR3 runs to 15 residues.

In this sample, this clonotype turned up a few times. The J gene is TRBJ1-4, the V gene TRBV7-6, with D tentatively TRBD1 (5 bases). Looked up from germline, CDR1 is SGHVS and CDR2 is FNYEAQ. The CDR3 spans 15 residues. Trimming removed 5 bases from V and 3 bases from J, with 13 bases in between. In DNA, the CDR3 is TGTGCCAGCAGCCGGACACAGAACCCTAATGAAAAACTGTTTTTT. Its translation: CASSRTQNPNEKLFF. Using reference TRBV7-6 and TRBJ1-4 for the parts outside the CDR3, the full variable domain is GAGVSQSPRYKVTKRGQDVALRCDPISGHVSLYWYRQALGQGPEFLTYFNYEAQQDKSGLPNDRFSAERPEGSISTLTIQRTEQRDSAMYRCASSRTQNPNEKLFFGSGTQLSVL.

The V call is TRBV6-2 or TRBV6-3, the J call TRBJ1-1, with a weak D call TRBD1 (5 bases). Germline CDR1 is MNHEY and CDR2 is SVGEGT. This CDR3 has 16 residues. Trimming shortened V by 0 bases and J by 8 bases, and 19 bases separated the two germline ends. CDR3 loop: CASSYSRARGEIEAFF. CDR3 sequence (DNA): TGTGCCAGCAGTTACTCCAGGGCCCGAGGGGAGATCGAAGCTTTCTTT.

This clonotype has just a few counts. CDR3 sequence (DNA): TGTGCCAGCAGTCCTTCCGACAGGGTTTATTCACCCCTCCACTTT. Residues: CASSPSDRVYSPLHF. This sequence joins TRBV2 and TRBJ1-6; 7 positions match TRBD1. The CDR3 has 15 residues. With V trimmed by 5 bases and J by 8 bases, 9 bases remained unmatched. Per germline, CDR1 SNHLY and CDR2 FYNNEI.

With regard to this clonotype: A much larger clonotype is one base distant, so this may be a read error. This CDR3 fails to terminate in the conserved phenylalanine or tryptophan, so it likely reflects a read error. V is TRBV20-1 and J is TRBJ1-5; D not certain. Germline V CDR1 and CDR2: DFQATT, SNEGSKA (reference sequence). The CDR3 is 17 amino acids. V lost 1 base, J lost 0 bases, and 16 bases lay in between. The CDR3 DNA reads TGCAGTGCTAGAGTACAGTTCCCTTTCCATAGCAATCAGCCCCAGCATATT. The encoded protein is CSARVQFPFHSNQPQHI.